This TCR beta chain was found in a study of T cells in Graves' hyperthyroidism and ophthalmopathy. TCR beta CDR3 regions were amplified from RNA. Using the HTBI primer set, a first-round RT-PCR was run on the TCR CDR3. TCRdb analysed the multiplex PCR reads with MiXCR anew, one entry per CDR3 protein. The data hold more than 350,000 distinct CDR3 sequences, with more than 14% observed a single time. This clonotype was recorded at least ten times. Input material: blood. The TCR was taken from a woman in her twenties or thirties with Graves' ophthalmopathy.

The CDR3 sequence is CASSLKYEQFF. DNA of the CDR3: TGTGCCAGCAGTTTGAAGTATGAGCAGTTCTTC. The chain couples TRBV12-3 or TRBV12-4 to TRBJ2-1; D uncertain. The CDR3 has 11 amino acids. V was trimmed by 3 bases and J by 8 bases, leaving 5 bases between them.